This T cell receptor (beta chain) was recovered during a study of CD8 T cells in Susac syndrome. Background on the study: Sequenced Susac syndrome patients included roughly six with clinically active disease and eight in remission. Blood was drawn from Susac syndrome patients while they were therapy-naive, on corticosteroids, or on intravenous immunoglobulin alone.

Reverse transcription used roughly 0.45 to 1 ug RNA and random hexamers. Coverage of TCR beta CDR3 amplification by immunoSEQ multiplex PCR extended to 54 Vbeta and 13 Jbeta. TCRdb fed the immunoSEQ multiplex PCR reads into MiXCR, producing one record per CDR3 protein. The sample lists roughly 190,000 distinct CDR3 sequences, under 97% occurring once. Looked up from germline, CDR1 is SEHNR and CDR2 is FQNEAQ (reference sequence). This CDR3 region has 13 residues. The V and J ends lost 6 bases and 14 bases respectively, with 19 bases between them. The CD8+ and CD4+ T cells were isolated magnetically using a negative isolation approach, whereas the TEMRA cells were enriched by FACS.

The genes are TRBV7-9 and TRBJ1-4, with D hard to call. The receptor comes from a human donor with Susac syndrome. The sample was CD4+ T cells from PBMCs. This CDR3 reads CASSNSPLYSLFF. CDR3 coding DNA: TGTGCCAGCAGTAACAGCCCCCTGTATTCGCTGTTTTTT.